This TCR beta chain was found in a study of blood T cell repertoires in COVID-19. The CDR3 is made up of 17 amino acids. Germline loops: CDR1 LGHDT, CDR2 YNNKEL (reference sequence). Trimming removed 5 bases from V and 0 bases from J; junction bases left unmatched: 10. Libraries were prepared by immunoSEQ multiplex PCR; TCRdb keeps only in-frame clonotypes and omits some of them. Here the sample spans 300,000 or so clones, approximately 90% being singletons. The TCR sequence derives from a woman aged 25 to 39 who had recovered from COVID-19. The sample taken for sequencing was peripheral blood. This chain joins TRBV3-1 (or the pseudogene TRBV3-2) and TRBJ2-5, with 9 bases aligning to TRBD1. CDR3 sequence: CASSRRTGGLYQETQYF. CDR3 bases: TGTGCCAGCAGCAGGAGAACAGGGGGCCTGTACCAAGAGACCCAGTACTTC.